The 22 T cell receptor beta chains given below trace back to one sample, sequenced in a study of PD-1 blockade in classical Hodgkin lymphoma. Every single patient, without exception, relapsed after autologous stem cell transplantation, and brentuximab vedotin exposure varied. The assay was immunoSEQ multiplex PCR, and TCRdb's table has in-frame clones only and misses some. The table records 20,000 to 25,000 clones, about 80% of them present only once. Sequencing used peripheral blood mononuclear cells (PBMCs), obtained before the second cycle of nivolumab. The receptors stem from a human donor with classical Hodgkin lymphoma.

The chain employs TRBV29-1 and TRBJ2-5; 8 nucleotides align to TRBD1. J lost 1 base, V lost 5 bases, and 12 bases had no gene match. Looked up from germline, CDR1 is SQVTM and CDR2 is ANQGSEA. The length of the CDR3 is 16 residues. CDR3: CSVPTGATAFQETQYF. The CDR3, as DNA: TGCAGCGTTCCGACAGGGGCCACAGCCTTCCAAGAGACCCAGTACTTC.

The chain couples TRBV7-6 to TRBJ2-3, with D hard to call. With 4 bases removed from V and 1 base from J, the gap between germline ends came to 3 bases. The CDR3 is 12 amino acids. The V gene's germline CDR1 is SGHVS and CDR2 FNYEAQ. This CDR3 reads CASSSGTDTQYF. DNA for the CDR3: TGTGCCAGCAGCTCCGGCACAGATACGCAGTATTTT. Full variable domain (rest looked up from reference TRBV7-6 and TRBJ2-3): GAGVSQSPRYKVTKRGQDVALRCDPISGHVSLYWYRQALGQGPEFLTYFNYEAQQDKSGLPNDRFSAERPEGSISTLTIQRTEQRDSAMYRCASSSGTDTQYFGPGTRLTVL.

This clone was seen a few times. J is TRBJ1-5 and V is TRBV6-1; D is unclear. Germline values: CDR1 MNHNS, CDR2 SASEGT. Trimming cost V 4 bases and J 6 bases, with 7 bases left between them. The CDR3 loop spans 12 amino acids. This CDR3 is CASSVGVQPQHF. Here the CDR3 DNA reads TGTGCCAGCAGTGTCGGGGTTCAGCCCCAGCATTTT.

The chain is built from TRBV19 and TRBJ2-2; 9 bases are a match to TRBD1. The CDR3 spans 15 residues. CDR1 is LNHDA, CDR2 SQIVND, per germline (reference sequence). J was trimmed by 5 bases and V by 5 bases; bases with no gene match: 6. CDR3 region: CASSATGGHTGELFF. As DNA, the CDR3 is TGTGCCAGTAGTGCGACAGGGGGGCATACCGGGGAGCTGTTTTTT. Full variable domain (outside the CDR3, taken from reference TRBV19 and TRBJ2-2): DGGITQSPKYLFRKEGQNVTLSCEQNLNHDAMYWYRQDPGQGLRLIYYSQIVNDFQKGDIAEGYSVSREKKESFPLTVTSAQKNPTAFYLCASSATGGHTGELFFGEGSRLTVL.

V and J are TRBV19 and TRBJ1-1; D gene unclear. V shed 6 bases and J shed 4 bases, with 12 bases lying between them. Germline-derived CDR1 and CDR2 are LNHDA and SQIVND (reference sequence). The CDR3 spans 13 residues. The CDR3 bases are TGTGCCAGTAGGTCTCCGGTGTCCACTGAAGCTTTCTTT. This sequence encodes CASRSPVSTEAFF.

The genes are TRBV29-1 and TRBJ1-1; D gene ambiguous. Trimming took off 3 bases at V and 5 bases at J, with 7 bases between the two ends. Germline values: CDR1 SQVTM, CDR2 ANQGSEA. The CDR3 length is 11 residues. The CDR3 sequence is CSVDSGTEAFF. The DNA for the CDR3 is TGCAGCGTTGATTCGGGGACTGAAGCTTTCTTT.

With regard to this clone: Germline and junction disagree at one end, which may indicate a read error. The CDR3 nucleotides read TGTGCCAGCAGCTTGGCCGGGGCTCAAGGGACCCAGTACTTC. Translated: CASSLAGAQGTQYF. The chain is built from TRBV5-4 and TRBJ2-5; D tentatively reads TRBD1 or TRBD2 (5 bases each). This CDR3 is 14 amino acids long. Germline assignment: CDR1 SGHNT and CDR2 YYREEE (reference sequence).

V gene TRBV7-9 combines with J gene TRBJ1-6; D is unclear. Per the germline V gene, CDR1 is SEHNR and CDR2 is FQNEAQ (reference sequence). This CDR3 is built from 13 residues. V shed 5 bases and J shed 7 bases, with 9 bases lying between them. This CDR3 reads CASSAQLNSPLHF. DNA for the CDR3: TGTGCCAGCAGCGCCCAGCTGAATTCACCCCTCCACTTT. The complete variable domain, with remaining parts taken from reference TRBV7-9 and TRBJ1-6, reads DTGVSQNPRHKITKRGQNVTFRCDPISEHNRLYWYRQTLGQGPEFLTYFQNEAQLEKSRLLSDRFSAERPKGSFSTLEIQRTEQGDSAMYLCASSAQLNSPLHFGNGTRLTVT.

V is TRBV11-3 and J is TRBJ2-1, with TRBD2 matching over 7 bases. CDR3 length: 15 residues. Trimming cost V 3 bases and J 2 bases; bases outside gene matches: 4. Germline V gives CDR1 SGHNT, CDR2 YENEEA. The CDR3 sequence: CASSFASGTYNEQFF. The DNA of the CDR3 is TGTGCCAGCAGCTTTGCTAGCGGAACCTACAATGAGCAGTTCTTC. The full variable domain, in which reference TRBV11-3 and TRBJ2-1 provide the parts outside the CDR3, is EAGVVQSPRYKIIEKKQPVAFWCNPISGHNTLYWYLQNLGQGPELLIRYENEEAVDDSQLPKDRFSAERLKGVDSTLKIQPAELGDSAVYLCASSFASGTYNEQFFGPGTRLTVL.

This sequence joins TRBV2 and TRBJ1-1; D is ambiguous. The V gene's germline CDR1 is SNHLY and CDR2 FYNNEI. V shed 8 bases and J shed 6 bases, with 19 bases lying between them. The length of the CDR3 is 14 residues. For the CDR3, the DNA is TGTGCCAGCGGAAAACGAGGTTCCCTAGCTGAAGCTTTCTTT. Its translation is CASGKRGSLAEAFF.

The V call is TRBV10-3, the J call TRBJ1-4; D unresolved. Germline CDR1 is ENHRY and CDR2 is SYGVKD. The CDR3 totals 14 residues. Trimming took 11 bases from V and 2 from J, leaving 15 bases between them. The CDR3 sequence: CAARSVGTNEKLFF. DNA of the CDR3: TGTGCCGCCCGGTCGGTCGGGACTAATGAAAAACTGTTTTTT.

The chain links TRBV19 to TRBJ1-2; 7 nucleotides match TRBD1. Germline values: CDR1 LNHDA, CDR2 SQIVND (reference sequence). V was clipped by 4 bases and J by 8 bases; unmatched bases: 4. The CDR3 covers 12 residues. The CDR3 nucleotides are TGTGCCAGTAGTACTCGACAGGGAGGCTACACCTTC. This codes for CASSTRQGGYTF.

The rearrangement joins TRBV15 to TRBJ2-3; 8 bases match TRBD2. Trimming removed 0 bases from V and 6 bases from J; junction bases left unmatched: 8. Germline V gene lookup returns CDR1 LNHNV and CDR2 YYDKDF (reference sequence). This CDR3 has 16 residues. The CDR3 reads CATSREGGRKEDTQYF. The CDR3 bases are TGTGCCACCAGCAGAGAGGGCGGGAGGAAAGAGGATACGCAGTATTTT.

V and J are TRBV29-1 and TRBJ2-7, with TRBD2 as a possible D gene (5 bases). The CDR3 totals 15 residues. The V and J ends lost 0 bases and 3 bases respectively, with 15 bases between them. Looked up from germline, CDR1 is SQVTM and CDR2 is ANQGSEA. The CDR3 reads CSVEEIGKNGYEQYF. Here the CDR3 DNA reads TGCAGCGTTGAAGAAATCGGGAAAAATGGCTACGAGCAGTACTTC.

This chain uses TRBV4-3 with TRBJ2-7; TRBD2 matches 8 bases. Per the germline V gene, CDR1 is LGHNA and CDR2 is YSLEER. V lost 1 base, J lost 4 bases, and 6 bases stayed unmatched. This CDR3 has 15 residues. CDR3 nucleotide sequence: TGCGCCAGCAGCCAAGTTTTGCTAGCGGGTTACGAGCAGTACTTC. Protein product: CASSQVLLAGYEQYF.

DNA for the CDR3: TGCAGCGTTGAGCATTCGAGGGGCGCGGGCCCAGATACGCAGTATTTT. As protein: CSVEHSRGAGPDTQYF. The chain recombines TRBV29-1 with TRBJ2-3; D is tentatively TRBD1 or TRBD2 (5 bases each). The V gene lost 3 bases and the J gene lost 4 bases, with 20 bases spanning the gap. The CDR3 loop spans 16 amino acids. Germline V CDR1 and CDR2: SQVTM, ANQGSEA.

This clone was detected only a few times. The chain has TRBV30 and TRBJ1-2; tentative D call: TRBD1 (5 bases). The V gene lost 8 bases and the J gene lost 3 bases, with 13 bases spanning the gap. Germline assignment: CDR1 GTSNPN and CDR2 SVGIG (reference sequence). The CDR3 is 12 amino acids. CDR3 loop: CAGGWGDYGYTF. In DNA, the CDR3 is TGTGCCGGGGGGTGGGGCGACTATGGCTACACCTTC.

The CDR3, as DNA: TGCAGCGGACCGACAGGGCAGGATGGCTACACCTTC. This gives the protein CSGPTGQDGYTF. The chain combines TRBV29-1 with TRBJ1-2; 7 bases agree with TRBD1. The CDR3 has 12 residues. J was trimmed by 6 bases and V by 7 bases; bases with no gene match: 8. The germline CDR1 and CDR2 sequences are SQVTM and ANQGSEA.

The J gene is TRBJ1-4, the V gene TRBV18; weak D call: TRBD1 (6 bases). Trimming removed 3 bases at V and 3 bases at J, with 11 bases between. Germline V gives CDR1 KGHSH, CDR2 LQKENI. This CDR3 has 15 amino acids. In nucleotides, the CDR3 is TGTGCCAGCTCACCCGAGGACAGACCTAATGAAAAACTGTTTTTT. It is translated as CASSPEDRPNEKLFF.

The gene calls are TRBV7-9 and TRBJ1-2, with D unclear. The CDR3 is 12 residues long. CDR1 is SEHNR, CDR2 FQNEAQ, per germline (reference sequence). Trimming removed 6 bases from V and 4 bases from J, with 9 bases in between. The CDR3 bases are TGTGCCAGCAGAAAAGACGTCTATGGCTACACCTTC. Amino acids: CASRKDVYGYTF.

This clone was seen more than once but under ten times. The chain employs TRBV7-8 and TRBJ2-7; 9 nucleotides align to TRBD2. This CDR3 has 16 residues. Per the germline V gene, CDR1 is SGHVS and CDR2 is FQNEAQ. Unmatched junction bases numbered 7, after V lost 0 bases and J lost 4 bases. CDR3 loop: CASSLAYTAGGYEQYF. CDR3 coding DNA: TGTGCCAGCAGCTTAGCGTATACAGCGGGAGGTTACGAGCAGTACTTC.

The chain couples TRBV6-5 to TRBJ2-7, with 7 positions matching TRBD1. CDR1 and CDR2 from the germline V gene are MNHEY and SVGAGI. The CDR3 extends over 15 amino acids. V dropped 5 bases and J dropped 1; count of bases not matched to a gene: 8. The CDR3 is CASSQPGRGSYEQYF. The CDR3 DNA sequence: TGTGCCAGCAGTCAACCGGGCAGGGGGTCCTACGAGCAGTACTTC.